This TCR beta chain stems from a study of blood T cell repertoires in COVID-19. Study context: Sites in the United States, Italy and Spain provided acute and convalescent COVID-19 samples. The cDNA or gDNA used as material had been derived from T cells, B-cell-depleted T cells, or PBMCs.

Original handling: By means of reference gene primer amplification, nucleated cell counts were estimated. The method was immunoSEQ multiplex PCR; TCRdb's version includes in-frame clones alone and lacks a portion of them. V and J calls and clone size are copied from that table; D and trimming were computed from the DNA. The repertoire includes about 69,000 clones, roughly 73% of them detected once, and 45% to 60% sits in the top ten. Trimming shortened V by 0 bases and J by 0 bases, and 7 bases separated the two germline ends. The germline CDR1 and CDR2 sequences are SGHKS and YYEKEE (reference sequence). The CDR3 is 15 amino acids.

What was sequenced was peripheral blood. The receptor was isolated from a human donor in a cohort sampled during active COVID-19. The chain links TRBV5-5 to TRBJ1-5; D is unclear. The CDR3 DNA is TGTGCCAGCAGCTTGGAGCAGGTTAGCAATCAGCCCCAGCATTTT. This sequence encodes CASSLEQVSNQPQHF. The whole variable domain, remainder taken from reference TRBV5-5 and TRBJ1-5, is DAGVTQSPTHLIKTRGQQVTLRCSPISGHKSVSWYQQVLGQGPQFIFQYYEKEERGRGNFPDRFSARQFPNYSSELNVNALLLGDSALYLCASSLEQVSNQPQHFGDGTRLSIL.